The clone carrying this T cell receptor beta chain was seen a handful of times. The data stem from a study of shared clonotypes between healthy human individuals. Study in general: Donor ages ranged 18 to 49 years: a couple of women, a few men.

The V gene's germline CDR1 is SGHTA and CDR2 FQGNSA. V shed 5 bases, J shed 0 bases, and the junction held 5 bases outside the gene matches. The CDR3 is made up of 15 amino acids. Every subset had its genomic DNA shared out evenly among several immunoSEQ plates. Data came from immunoSEQ multiplex PCR; TCRdb stores just in-frame clones and leaves some out. The sample has some 300,000 clones, around 67% seen once. The genes are TRBV7-2 and TRBJ2-7; TRBD1 aligns across 9 bases. This receptor was obtained from a young man in good health. The sample taken for sequencing was memory CD4+ T cells sorted from blood. Subset in this sample: CD45RA-negative fraction. The CDR3 bases are TGTGCCAGCAGCCGGACAGGGGTCGGCTCCTACGAGCAGTACTTC. Translation gives CASSRTGVGSYEQYF.